The rows below give T cell receptor beta chains drawn from one sample of a study of cytomegalovirus exposure and HLA in healthy donors. Sequenced by immunoSEQ multiplex PCR; TCRdb stores in-frame clones only, minus some. The repertoire includes 210,000 or so clones, 75% to 90% of them detected once, and around 1% sits in the top ten. The specimen sequenced was PBMCs. These receptor sequences come from a woman younger than 30 in good health and CMV-seronegative. Both conserved end residues are part of each CDR3. The D gene is left open where the match is weak. Clone sizes are given selectively: once, few, many, or a class where the clone is expanded.

CDR3 DNA: TGTGCCAGCAGCCATAGGGGGGGACGCGACTACGAGCAGTACTTC; CDR3 protein: CASSHRGGRDYEQYF; clone size: NA; V gene: TRBV7-3; D gene: NA; J gene: TRBJ2-7
CDR3 DNA: TGTGCCAGCAGTGATAAGAGGCGGGAGGTTAATGAGCAGTTCTTC; CDR3 protein: CASSDKRREVNEQFF; clone size: NA; V gene: TRBV6-4; D gene: TRBD2; J gene: TRBJ2-1
CDR3 DNA: TGTGCCAGCAGCTTAACGGCAGGGTCTGGGGCCAACGTCCTGACTTTC; CDR3 protein: CASSLTAGSGANVLTF; clone size: NA; V gene: TRBV7-9; D gene: NA; J gene: TRBJ2-6
CDR3 DNA: TGTGCCAGCAGCGTCATAGGCGGCATGAACACTGAAGCTTTCTTT; CDR3 protein: CASSVIGGMNTEAFF; clone size: NA; V gene: TRBV9; D gene: NA; J gene: TRBJ1-1
CDR3 DNA: TGTGCCAGCAGCTCACCTCCGGTCAATGAGCAGTTCTTC; CDR3 protein: CASSSPPVNEQFF; clone size: NA; V gene: TRBV5-5; D gene: NA; J gene: TRBJ2-1
CDR3 DNA: TGTGCCAGTAGTATCTCGCAGGGTGGTATGTCCGAGCAGTACTTC; CDR3 protein: CASSISQGGMSEQYF; clone size: NA; V gene: TRBV19; D gene: NA; J gene: TRBJ2-7
CDR3 DNA: TGTGCCAGCAGCACACGGACAGGGGACGTGCGCGAGCAGTACTTC; CDR3 protein: CASSTRTGDVREQYF; clone size: NA; V gene: TRBV7-2; D gene: TRBD1; J gene: TRBJ2-7
CDR3 DNA: TGTGCCAGCAGCTTGGGACTACCGGCCTACGAGCAGTACTTC; CDR3 protein: CASSLGLPAYEQYF; clone size: NA; V gene: TRBV7-2; D gene: TRBD2; J gene: TRBJ2-7
CDR3 DNA: TGTGCCAGCGGACAGGACTCTGGAAACACCATATATTTT; CDR3 protein: CASGQDSGNTIYF; clone size: once; V gene: TRBV25-1; D gene: TRBD1; J gene: TRBJ1-3
CDR3 DNA: TGTGCCAGCAGTTCACGGACTAGCGGGGGCACAGATACGCAGTATTTT; CDR3 protein: CASSSRTSGGTDTQYF; clone size: NA; V gene: TRBV27; D gene: TRBD2; J gene: TRBJ2-3
CDR3 DNA: TGCGCCAGCAGCTTGGTTACCCTAAGCACAGATACGCAGTATTTT; CDR3 protein: CASSLVTLSTDTQYF; clone size: NA; V gene: TRBV5-1; D gene: NA; J gene: TRBJ2-3
CDR3 DNA: TGTGCCACTACGCTAGCTGGTAGCGGGCTCACGAGCTCCTACGAGCAGTACTTC; CDR3 protein: CATTLAGSGLTSSYEQYF; clone size: NA; V gene: TRBV11-3; D gene: TRBD2; J gene: TRBJ2-7
CDR3 DNA: TGTGCCAGCAGCTTGCCGGGACTAGCGGCATCCTACGAGCAGTACTTC; CDR3 protein: CASSLPGLAASYEQYF; clone size: NA; V gene: TRBV7-8; D gene: TRBD2; J gene: TRBJ2-7
CDR3 DNA: TGTGCCAGCTCACCCGGCTGGCGGGGGGATATCAATGAGCAGTTCTTC; CDR3 protein: CASSPGWRGDINEQFF; clone size: NA; V gene: TRBV18; D gene: TRBD2; J gene: TRBJ2-1
CDR3 DNA: TGTGCCAGCAGTAAACTAGCGGGAGGGGCCGGGGAGCTGTTTTTT; CDR3 protein: CASSKLAGGAGELFF; clone size: NA; V gene: TRBV6-5; D gene: TRBD2; J gene: TRBJ2-2
CDR3 DNA: TGCAGCGTTGAAGGCCAGACTAGCGGGAGAGTTCGGGTCAATGAGCAGTTCTTC; CDR3 protein: CSVEGQTSGRVRVNEQFF; clone size: NA; V gene: TRBV29-1; D gene: TRBD2; J gene: TRBJ2-1
CDR3 DNA: TGTGCCAGCAGCTTGGCGTCCGGTTCCTACAATGAGCAGTTCTTC; CDR3 protein: CASSLASGSYNEQFF; clone size: once; V gene: TRBV5-4; D gene: NA; J gene: TRBJ2-1
CDR3 DNA: TGTGCCAGTAGTACCCTGACTAGTACTGAGCAGTTCTTC; CDR3 protein: CASSTLTSTEQFF; clone size: NA; V gene: TRBV19; D gene: NA; J gene: TRBJ2-1
CDR3 DNA: TGTGCCAGCAGCTTAGGTCCCAACAATGAGCAGTTCTTC; CDR3 protein: CASSLGPNNEQFF; clone size: NA; V gene: TRBV7-2; D gene: NA; J gene: TRBJ2-1
CDR3 DNA: TGCAGCGTTGAAACTAGCACAGATACGCAGTATTTT; CDR3 protein: CSVETSTDTQYF; clone size: NA; V gene: TRBV29-1; D gene: NA; J gene: TRBJ2-3
CDR3 DNA: TGTGCCAGCAGTGGTCTAGCGGGAGGTTCAGATACGCAGTATTTT; CDR3 protein: CASSGLAGGSDTQYF; clone size: NA; V gene: TRBV2; D gene: TRBD2; J gene: TRBJ2-3
CDR3 DNA: TGTGCCAGCAGCTCCCTAAGATCCACTAGCCTCTATGGCTACACCTTC; CDR3 protein: CASSSLRSTSLYGYTF; clone size: NA; V gene: TRBV7-9; D gene: NA; J gene: TRBJ1-2
CDR3 DNA: TGTGCCAGCAGACCCCCCTTCGGGGGGGAGACCCAGTACTTC; CDR3 protein: CASRPPFGGETQYF; clone size: once; V gene: TRBV27; D gene: TRBD2; J gene: TRBJ2-5
CDR3 DNA: TGTGCCAGCAGTGAAGAATTAAACACTGAAGCTTTCTTT; CDR3 protein: CASSEELNTEAFF; clone size: NA; V gene: TRBV2; D gene: NA; J gene: TRBJ1-1
CDR3 DNA: TGCGCCAGCAGGGCTAGCGGGAACCAAGAGACCCAGTACTTC; CDR3 protein: CASRASGNQETQYF; clone size: NA; V gene: TRBV5-1; D gene: TRBD2; J gene: TRBJ2-5
CDR3 DNA: TGTGCCAGCAGCCTCCAGGGGAATGAGCAGTTCTTC; CDR3 protein: CASSLQGNEQFF; clone size: NA; V gene: TRBV7-9; D gene: NA; J gene: TRBJ2-1
CDR3 DNA: TGCGCCAGCAGCCACGGGCGGGGCGGGGAGCTGTTTTTT; CDR3 protein: CASSHGRGGELFF; clone size: NA; V gene: TRBV4-3; D gene: NA; J gene: TRBJ2-2
CDR3 DNA: TGCGCCAGCAGCCAAGAAGGGGCTGGGGCCAACGTCCTGACTTTC; CDR3 protein: CASSQEGAGANVLTF; clone size: NA; V gene: TRBV4-1; D gene: NA; J gene: TRBJ2-6
CDR3 DNA: TGTGCCAGCAAACGGGGTTCAGCTCCCTACACCTTC; CDR3 protein: CASKRGSAPYTF; clone size: NA; V gene: TRBV6-1; D gene: NA; J gene: TRBJ1-2
CDR3 DNA: TGTGCCAGCAGCTTCATGACAGGGAGTAACACTGAAGCTTTCTTT; CDR3 protein: CASSFMTGSNTEAFF; clone size: NA; V gene: TRBV6-6; D gene: TRBD1; J gene: TRBJ1-1
CDR3 DNA: TGTGCCAGCAGCTCCTTCGTAAGCTATCAGCCCCAGCATTTT; CDR3 protein: CASSSFVSYQPQHF; clone size: NA; V gene: TRBV5-5; D gene: NA; J gene: TRBJ1-5
CDR3 DNA: TGTGCCATCAGTAAGGGACAGGAGACTGATGGCTACACCTTC; CDR3 protein: CAISKGQETDGYTF; clone size: NA; V gene: TRBV10-3; D gene: TRBD1; J gene: TRBJ1-2
CDR3 DNA: TGTGCCAGCAGCCAAGGTTGGTTTAGGGACAGAAGCACAGATACGCAGTATTTT; CDR3 protein: CASSQGWFRDRSTDTQYF; clone size: NA; V gene: TRBV14; D gene: TRBD1; J gene: TRBJ2-3
CDR3 DNA: TGTGCCAGCAGCCCAGGAATGGCTGGGAGGACAGATACGCAGTATTTT; CDR3 protein: CASSPGMAGRTDTQYF; clone size: NA; V gene: TRBV14; D gene: NA; J gene: TRBJ2-3
CDR3 DNA: TGTGCCAGCTCCCCTACGGTAGCGGGAGGGCCGGTTACCGGGGAGCTGTTTTTT; CDR3 protein: CASSPTVAGGPVTGELFF; clone size: NA; V gene: TRBV9; D gene: TRBD2; J gene: TRBJ2-2
CDR3 DNA: TGTGCCAGCAGTAACCAAGCGGGGTCATACGAGCAGTACTTC; CDR3 protein: CASSNQAGSYEQYF; clone size: NA; V gene: TRBV6-6; D gene: TRBD2; J gene: TRBJ2-7
CDR3 DNA: TGTGCCAGCAGCCAAGCGGGGGACAGGGAGTTCGCGAACACCGGGGAGCTGTTTTTT; CDR3 protein: CASSQAGDREFANTGELFF; clone size: NA; V gene: TRBV13; D gene: NA; J gene: TRBJ2-2
CDR3 DNA: TGCGCCAGCAGCGGCGGACACCAAAGAGGAAACACCATATATTTT; CDR3 protein: CASSGGHQRGNTIYF; clone size: NA; V gene: TRBV4-1; D gene: NA; J gene: TRBJ1-3
CDR3 DNA: TGCAGCGTTGATTTGTTCAGGGGGCCTGTCTACGAGCAGTACTTC; CDR3 protein: CSVDLFRGPVYEQYF; clone size: few; V gene: TRBV29-1; D gene: TRBD1; J gene: TRBJ2-7
CDR3 DNA: TGTGCCAGCAGCGAAATACCGGGACAGGAGGACACTGAAGCTTTCTTT; CDR3 protein: CASSEIPGQEDTEAFF; clone size: once; V gene: TRBV9; D gene: TRBD1; J gene: TRBJ1-1
CDR3 DNA: TGTGCCAGCAGTGCCCGGCGGACACTGAGCTCCTACAATGAGCAGTTCTTC; CDR3 protein: CASSARRTLSSYNEQFF; clone size: NA; V gene: TRBV6-1; D gene: NA; J gene: TRBJ2-1
CDR3 DNA: TGTGCCAGCAGCCAAGATTCGGGACAGGGCACGAATGGCTACACCTTC; CDR3 protein: CASSQDSGQGTNGYTF; clone size: NA; V gene: TRBV4-2; D gene: TRBD1; J gene: TRBJ1-2
CDR3 DNA: TGTGCCAGCAGTGTGGGGGGAAACTACTACGAGCAGTACTTC; CDR3 protein: CASSVGGNYYEQYF; clone size: NA; V gene: TRBV6-1; D gene: NA; J gene: TRBJ2-7
CDR3 DNA: TGTGCCAGCGCACTAGCGGACACAGATACGCAGTATTTT; CDR3 protein: CASALADTDTQYF; clone size: NA; V gene: TRBV9; D gene: TRBD2; J gene: TRBJ2-3
CDR3 DNA: TGTGCCAGCCCCCGCGGTTCGGCAACTGAAGCTTTCTTT; CDR3 protein: CASPRGSATEAFF; clone size: few; V gene: TRBV6-1; D gene: NA; J gene: TRBJ1-1
CDR3 DNA: TGTGCCAGCAGCGTGGCAGGAAGTGGCTACACCTTC; CDR3 protein: CASSVAGSGYTF; clone size: NA; V gene: TRBV9; D gene: NA; J gene: TRBJ1-2
CDR3 DNA: TGTGCCAGCAGCGCCTGGACGGGGACAAACTATGGCTACACCTTC; CDR3 protein: CASSAWTGTNYGYTF; clone size: NA; V gene: TRBV9; D gene: NA; J gene: TRBJ1-2
CDR3 DNA: TGTGCCAGCAGTGACCAGGTCTTTACCGTCACAGATACGCAGTATTTT; CDR3 protein: CASSDQVFTVTDTQYF; clone size: once; V gene: TRBV2; D gene: NA; J gene: TRBJ2-3
CDR3 DNA: TGTGCCAGCAGTGCGGCCGGGACAGGGGCCGGGGAGCTGTTTTTT; CDR3 protein: CASSAAGTGAGELFF; clone size: few; V gene: TRBV6-1; D gene: TRBD1; J gene: TRBJ2-2
CDR3 DNA: TGCGCCAGCAATCGGGGCGGGGGGGCGAATTTGGGGGCCAACGTCCTGACTTTC; CDR3 protein: CASNRGGGANLGANVLTF; clone size: NA; V gene: TRBV5-1; D gene: TRBD2; J gene: TRBJ2-6
CDR3 DNA: TGTGCCAGCAGTTGGGGCGTAGCGGGAGGTTTCACCGGGGAGCTGTTTTTT; CDR3 protein: CASSWGVAGGFTGELFF; clone size: NA; V gene: TRBV2; D gene: TRBD2; J gene: TRBJ2-2
CDR3 DNA: TGTGCCAGCAGCTCCTGGAGAGGGCAGGGGAGGGCCTACAATGAGCAGTTCTTC; CDR3 protein: CASSSWRGQGRAYNEQFF; clone size: NA; V gene: TRBV7-8; D gene: NA; J gene: TRBJ2-1
CDR3 DNA: TGTGCCAGCAGTGCAAACCCTCGGGACAGGTGGTTCTTC; CDR3 protein: CASSANPRDRWFF; clone size: NA; V gene: TRBV6-6; D gene: TRBD1; J gene: TRBJ2-7